What follows describes a single TCR beta chain. The antigen it recognizes is unknown. No base quality information exists; no much larger clone differs at one position. The data were obtained in a study of beta chain features in type 1 diabetes (dated by TCRdb to the late 2010s). For the wider study: No differences in mean age, gender distribution, total cell number or subset yield were found between patients and healthy donors. A total of 90 million to 130 million sorted cells were examined across all samples, and a strong correlation was observed between cell number per subset and RNA yield. The study compared TCRB repertoires of sorted circulating CD4+ T cell subsets between recently diagnosed type 1 diabetes patients and matched healthy donors. Whereas all 28 donors provided naive and central memory subsets, regulatory and stem cell-like memory subsets were isolated from just 8 patients and roughly 8 healthy donors. The study at large found these results: Naive, central memory and regulatory TCRB repertoires appeared more similar among patients than among healthy donors. A moderate but significant shortening of TCRB CDR3 length was observed in type 1 diabetes patients in all four CD4+ subsets. Sequencing cDNA rather than genomic DNA could over-represent highly expressing activated cells, although activation and CD3 levels did not differ between groups. Because the HLA sub-analyses included only small numbers of individuals, any influence of HLA type on TCRB rearrangement was left unresolved. At VDJ recombination sites, type 1 diabetes patients had fewer insertions and more deleted nucleotides, which implies abnormalities in thymic rearrangement. Shorter templates might have been favored by PCR, but patient and control samples were amplified and corrected together, so both groups would have been affected equally by any skew.

Each donor gave one peripheral blood draw, about 110 mL on average, collected into heparinised tubes. Naive, central memory, regulatory and stem cell-like memory CD4+ T cells were sorted on a BD FACSAria II using a panel including CD45RO, CCR7, CD25, CD127, CD95 and CD27. All sorted populations exceeded 98% purity. Right away, PBMCs were isolated by Lymphoprep density gradient centrifugation and were stained directly, with no culture step. So that batch effects would be minimized, each experiment stained and sorted samples in pairs, pairing one healthy donor with one patient. The entire amount of isolated RNA was reverse transcribed using the High Capacity cDNA Reverse Transcription Kit, so the sequenced TCRB transcripts were expressed ones. Naive, central memory and regulatory T cell samples underwent deep immunoSEQ sequencing, averaging about 3.57 million total reads per sample. Sorted cells were lysed in RLT buffer, and RNA was extracted using DNase-treated RNeasy Micro or Mini kits according to cell number. To prevent cross-contamination, each cell subset was processed individually, whereas patient and healthy donor samples were processed jointly. The immunoSEQ multiplex PCR was used to amplify TCRB sequences from cDNA, generating 87-bp fragments that spanned the CDR3 region. Sequencing of the amplicons was done on the Illumina HiSeq platform. Turning to the authors' computational methods: PCR bias was corrected computationally using synthetic template baselines, and reads within Hamming distance 2 were collapsed, with unmergeable singletons discarded. Reads were aligned to IMGT to assign V, D and J genes, CDR3 length, and insertions or deletions at six rearrangement sites. Within each subset, clonotype counts were normalized to the number of sorted cells before true diversity and Gini coefficients were calculated with the tcR R package. The overlap coefficient, calculated on TCRB nucleotide sequences, was used to measure repertoire sharing. As a proxy for the pre-selection repertoire, out-of-frame TCRB sequences from naive cells were analyzed. TCRdb stores this immuneACCESS table with in-frame sequences only. Part of the clones is absent; in the studies checked, under half of the shortfall reflects unresolved V genes, and no reason is known for the rest. Clonal size and the V and J genes are those of that table, whereas D and trimming came from the DNA. The sample table holds about 930,000 clones, of which under 20% were seen once. In total, the top ten clones hold about 0.02% of the sample.

The CDR3 holds 16 amino acids from the cysteine to the phenylalanine. Only CDR3 DNA remains: 48 bases, in frame from the first base. After removal of 3 bases from V and 10 bases from J, the junction retains 6 bases not matched to a gene. From the germline V gene, CDR1 is MNHEY and CDR2 is SVGAGI. This sequence uses TRBV6-5 and TRBJ2-1; 16 middle bases align to TRBD2. This TCR derives from a woman between 18 and 29 years old in good health. Source material: naive CD4+ T cells from blood. In the paper's terms, the cell subset or site label means: true naive CD4+ T cells. This receptor carries the CDR3 CASSYQGTSGRGEQFF. The DNA reads TGTGCCAGCAGTTATCAAGGGACTAGCGGGAGGGGGGAGCAGTTCTTC.